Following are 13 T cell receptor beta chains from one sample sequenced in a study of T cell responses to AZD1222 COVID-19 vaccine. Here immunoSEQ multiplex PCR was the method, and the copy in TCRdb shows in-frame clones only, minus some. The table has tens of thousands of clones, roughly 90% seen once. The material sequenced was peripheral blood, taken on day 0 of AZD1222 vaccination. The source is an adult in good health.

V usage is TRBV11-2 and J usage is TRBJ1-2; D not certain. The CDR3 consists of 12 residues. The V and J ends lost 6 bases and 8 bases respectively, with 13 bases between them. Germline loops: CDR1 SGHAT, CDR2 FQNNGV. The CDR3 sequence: CASSLEAWGYTF. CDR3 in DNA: TGTGCCAGCAGTTTGGAGGCCTGGGGCTACACCTTC.

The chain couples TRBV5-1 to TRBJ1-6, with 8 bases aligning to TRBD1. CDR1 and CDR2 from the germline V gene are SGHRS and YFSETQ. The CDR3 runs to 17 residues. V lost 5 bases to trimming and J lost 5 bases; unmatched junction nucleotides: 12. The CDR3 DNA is TGCGCCAGCAGTTATCAGGGGGCTTCGAGGAATAATTCACCCCTCCACTTT. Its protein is CASSYQGASRNNSPLHF.

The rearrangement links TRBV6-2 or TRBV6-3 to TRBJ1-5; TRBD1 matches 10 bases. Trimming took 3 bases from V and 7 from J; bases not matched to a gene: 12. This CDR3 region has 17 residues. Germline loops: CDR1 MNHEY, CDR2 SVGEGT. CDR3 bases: TGTGCCAGCAGTTATTTAGAGGGACAGGGGTTCGGGCAGCCCCAGCATTTT. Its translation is CASSYLEGQGFGQPQHF.

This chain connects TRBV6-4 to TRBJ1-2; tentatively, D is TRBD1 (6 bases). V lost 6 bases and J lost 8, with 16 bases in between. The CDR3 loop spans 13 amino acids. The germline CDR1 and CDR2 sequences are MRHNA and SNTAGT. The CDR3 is CASREQGEGGYTF. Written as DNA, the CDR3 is TGTGCCAGCAGGGAACAGGGAGAGGGGGGCTACACCTTC.

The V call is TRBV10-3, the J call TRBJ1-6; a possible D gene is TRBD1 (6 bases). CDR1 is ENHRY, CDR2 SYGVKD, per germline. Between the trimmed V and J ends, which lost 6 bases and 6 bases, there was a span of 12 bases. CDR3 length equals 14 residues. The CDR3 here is CAIRVDSFNSPLHF. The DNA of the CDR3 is TGTGCCATCAGAGTGGACAGCTTTAATTCACCCCTCCACTTT.

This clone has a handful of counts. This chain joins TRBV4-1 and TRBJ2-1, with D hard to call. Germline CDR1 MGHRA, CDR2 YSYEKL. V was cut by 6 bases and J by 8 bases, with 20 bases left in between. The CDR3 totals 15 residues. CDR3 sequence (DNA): TGCGCCAGCAGACCGGAAACTCCCGGTGTCGATGAGCAGTTCTTC. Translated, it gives CASRPETPGVDEQFF.

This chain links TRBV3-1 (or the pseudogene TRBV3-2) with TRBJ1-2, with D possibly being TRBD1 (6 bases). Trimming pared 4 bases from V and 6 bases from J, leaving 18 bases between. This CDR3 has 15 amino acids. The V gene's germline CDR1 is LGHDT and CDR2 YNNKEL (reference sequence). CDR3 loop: CASSLTVGARDGYTF. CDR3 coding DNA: TGTGCCAGCAGCCTCACAGTGGGGGCGCGGGATGGCTACACCTTC.

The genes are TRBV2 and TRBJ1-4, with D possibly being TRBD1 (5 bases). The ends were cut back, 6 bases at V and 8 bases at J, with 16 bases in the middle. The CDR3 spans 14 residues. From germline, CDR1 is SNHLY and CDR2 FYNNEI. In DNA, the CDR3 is TGTGCCAGCAGGGATGACAGTGTACGCGAAAAACTGTTTTTT. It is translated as CASRDDSVREKLFF.

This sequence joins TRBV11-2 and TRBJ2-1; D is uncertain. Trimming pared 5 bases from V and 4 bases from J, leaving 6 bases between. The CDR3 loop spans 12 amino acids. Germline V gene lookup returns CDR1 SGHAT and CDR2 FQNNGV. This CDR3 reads CASSPKYNEQFF. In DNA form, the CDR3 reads TGTGCCAGCAGCCCGAAATACAATGAGCAGTTCTTC.

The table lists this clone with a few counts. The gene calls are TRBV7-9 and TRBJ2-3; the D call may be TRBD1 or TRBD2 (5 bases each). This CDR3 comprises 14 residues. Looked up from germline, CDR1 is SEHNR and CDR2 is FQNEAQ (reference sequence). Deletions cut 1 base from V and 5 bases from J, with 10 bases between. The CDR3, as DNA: TGTGCCAGCAGCTTAGAGAGGGGCGGAGATACGCAGTATTTT. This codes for CASSLERGGDTQYF.

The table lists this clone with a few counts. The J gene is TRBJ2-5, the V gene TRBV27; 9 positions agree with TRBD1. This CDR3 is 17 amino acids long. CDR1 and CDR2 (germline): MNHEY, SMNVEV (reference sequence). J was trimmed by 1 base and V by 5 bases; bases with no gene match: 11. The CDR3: CASSPGTGREGQETQYF. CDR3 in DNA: TGTGCCAGCAGTCCCGGGACAGGGAGAGAGGGCCAAGAGACCCAGTACTTC.

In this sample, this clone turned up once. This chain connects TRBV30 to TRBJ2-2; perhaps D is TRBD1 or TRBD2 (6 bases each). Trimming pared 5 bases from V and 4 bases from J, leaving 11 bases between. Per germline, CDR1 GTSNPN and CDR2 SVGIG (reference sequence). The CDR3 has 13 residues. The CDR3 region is CAWGGLGTGELFF. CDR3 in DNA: TGTGCCTGGGGGGGGCTTGGCACCGGGGAGCTGTTTTTT.

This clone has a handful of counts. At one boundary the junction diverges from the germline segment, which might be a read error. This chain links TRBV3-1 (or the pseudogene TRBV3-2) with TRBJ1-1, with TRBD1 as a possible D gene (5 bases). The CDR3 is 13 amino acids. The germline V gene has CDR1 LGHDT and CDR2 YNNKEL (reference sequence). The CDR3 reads CASRQGEDTEAFF. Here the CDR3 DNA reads TGTGCCAGCAGACAAGGGGAAGACACTGAAGCTTTCTTT.